This T cell receptor beta chain is drawn from a study of control samples from healthy donors and cancer patients. This CDR3 has 14 amino acids. Between the trimmed V and J ends, which lost 4 bases and 0 bases, there was a span of 9 bases. Germline V CDR1 and CDR2: LNHDA, SQIVND (reference sequence). The method was immunoSEQ multiplex PCR; TCRdb's version includes in-frame clones alone and lacks a portion of them. The data show about 410,000 clones, around 90% seen once. This clone appeared once. The V and J genes are TRBV19 and TRBJ1-1, with a tentative D call TRBD1 (6 bases). Sequenced: PBMCs. The sequence was obtained from a man between 40 and 49 years old with head and neck cancer. DNA for the CDR3: TGTGCCAGTAGTAGGGGGGGCCTGAACACTGAAGCTTTCTTT. It yields the protein CASSRGGLNTEAFF.